A single sample gave rise to the 14 T cell receptor beta chains below, sequenced in a study of cytomegalovirus exposure and HLA in healthy donors. Primers for the PCR totalled 60 Vbeta and 13 Jbeta. Here immunoSEQ multiplex PCR was the method, and the copy in TCRdb shows in-frame clones only, minus some. The table has roughly 290,000 clones, 80% seen once. Material for sequencing was PBMCs. These receptors were collected from a girl aged 2 to 10 in good health and CMV-seronegative.

This chain joins TRBV28 and TRBJ1-1; D unclear. The germline V gene encodes CDR1 MDHEN and CDR2 SYDVKM. The V gene lost 10 bases and the J gene lost 2 bases, with 5 bases spanning the gap. The CDR3 loop spans 10 amino acids. DNA for the CDR3: TGTGCCACCGTAAACACTGAAGCTTTCTTT. This codes for CATVNTEAFF.

The V gene is TRBV28, the J gene TRBJ2-7, with D perhaps matching TRBD2 (5 bases). Trimming pared 6 bases from V and 2 bases from J, leaving 11 bases between. CDR3 length: 13 amino acids. Germline V lookup: CDR1 MDHEN, CDR2 SYDVKM. CDR3: CASSDGLAYEQYF. CDR3 bases: TGTGCCAGCAGCGACGGACTCGCCTACGAGCAGTACTTC.

The chain employs TRBV29-1 and TRBJ1-1; 7 nucleotides align to TRBD1. J gave up 4 bases and V 1 base, and 12 bases lay outside the gene matches. This CDR3 is built from 16 residues. The germline CDR1 and CDR2 sequences are SQVTM and ANQGSEA. DNA of the CDR3: TGCAGCGTTGAAGGGGGCTGGACAGGCTTGAGCACTGAAGCTTTCTTT. Protein sequence: CSVEGGWTGLSTEAFF.

A remark on this clone: At one of its ends the junction is not consistent with the germline gene, which may arise from a read error. The V call is TRBV5-6, the J call TRBJ2-7, with D possibly being TRBD2 (5 bases). Germline CDR1 SGHDT, CDR2 YYEEEE. The CDR3 length is 14 residues. CDR3 nucleotides: TGTGCCAGCAGCTTCTTCGCTAGCTCCTACGGGCAGTACTTC. Translation gives CASSFFASSYGQYF.

V is TRBV7-8 and J is TRBJ2-1; 7 bases fit TRBD2. The V gene end was trimmed by 0 bases and the J gene end by 6 bases; junction bases not matched to a gene: 8. There are 16 residues in the CDR3. Germline-derived CDR1 and CDR2 are SGHVS and FQNEAQ. The CDR3 DNA follows: TGTGCCAGCAGCTTAGCTGCAAAAGCGGGACTCAATGAGCAGTTCTTC. Amino acids: CASSLAAKAGLNEQFF.

This chain joins TRBV30 and TRBJ1-2, with D possibly TRBD1 on 6 matching bases. CDR3 length: 13 residues. The ends were cut back, 6 bases at V and 4 bases at J, with 15 bases in the middle. CDR1 is GTSNPN and CDR2 is SVGIG in the germline V gene (reference sequence). DNA of the CDR3: TGTGCCTGTCTAGACAGGTTCTCCTATGGCTACACCTTC. It codes for CACLDRFSYGYTF.

The chain links TRBV6-4 to TRBJ1-2, with 8 positions matching TRBD1. The CDR3 length is 13 residues. V trimming: 3 bases; J trimming: 7 bases; junction bases outside the gene matches: 4. Germline V gene data show CDR1 as MRHNA and CDR2 as SNTAGT. The CDR3 loop reads CASSEQGEGGYTF. In DNA form, the CDR3 reads TGTGCCAGCAGTGAACAGGGGGAGGGTGGCTACACCTTC.

In this sample, this clone turned up a few times. The V gene is TRBV27, the J gene TRBJ1-1, with 7 positions matching TRBD1. The germline gives CDR1 MNHEY, CDR2 SMNVEV (reference sequence). Trimming took 6 bases from V and 0 from J; bases not matched to a gene: 7. CDR3 length: 15 residues. This CDR3 is CASSSNRGLNTEAFF. As DNA, the CDR3 is TGTGCCAGCAGCTCAAACAGGGGCCTGAACACTGAAGCTTTCTTT.

This clone was found a few times. The chain's CDR3 is CASSRPGTGGTEAFF. The CDR3 coding sequence is TGTGCCAGCAGCAGACCCGGGACAGGGGGCACTGAAGCTTTCTTT. The chain uses TRBV5-4 and TRBJ1-1; 11 bases agree with TRBD1. The V segment lost 4 bases and the J segment 4 bases; nucleotides outside the gene matches: 6. The CDR3 covers 15 residues. Per germline, CDR1 SGHNT and CDR2 YYREEE (reference sequence).

The chain carries TRBV28 and TRBJ2-5; possible D gene TRBD2, 6 bases. Germline-derived CDR1 and CDR2 are MDHEN and SYDVKM. V lost 2 bases, J lost 5 bases, and 18 bases lay in between. The CDR3 covers 16 residues. The CDR3 protein is CASSLLGGAARETQYF. Written as DNA, the CDR3 is TGTGCCAGCAGTTTACTCGGCGGGGCCGCACGGGAGACCCAGTACTTC.

The sample holds a few counts of this clone. The chain combines TRBV6-1 with TRBJ1-2; 8 bases agree with TRBD1. CDR1 is MNHNS, CDR2 SASEGT, per germline. CDR3 length equals 14 residues. V trimming: 5 bases; J trimming: 8 bases; junction bases outside the gene matches: 10. The CDR3 sequence: CASSINTGGRGYTF. The CDR3 nucleotides are TGTGCCAGCAGTATAAACACAGGGGGGCGAGGCTACACCTTC.

V and J are TRBV9 and TRBJ1-4, with D uncertain. With 3 bases removed from V and 0 bases from J, the gap between germline ends came to 6 bases. In germline, CDR1 is SGDLS, CDR2 YYNGEE. The CDR3 contains 14 residues. As DNA, the CDR3 is TGTGCCAGCAGCGCGTTTGCAACTAATGAAAAACTGTTTTTT. Translating it yields CASSAFATNEKLFF.

V and J are TRBV5-6 and TRBJ1-6, with D unclear. The CDR3 has 15 residues. V was trimmed by 1 base and J by 9 bases, leaving 14 bases between them. CDR1 is SGHDT, CDR2 YYEEEE, per germline. The CDR3 is CASSLRGNTISPLHF. The CDR3 bases are TGTGCCAGCAGCTTGAGAGGGAATACAATTTCACCCCTCCACTTT.

V gene TRBV7-2 combines with J gene TRBJ2-7; TRBD2 matches 8 bases. Germline V gives CDR1 SGHTA, CDR2 FQGNSA. Trimming cost V 5 bases and J 3 bases; bases outside gene matches: 6. This CDR3 is built from 14 residues. The CDR3 sequence is CASSVGLGDYEQYF. The CDR3 bases are TGTGCCAGCAGCGTGGGACTAGGCGACTACGAGCAGTACTTC.